The 5 T cell receptor beta chains reported below all come from one sample, sequenced in a study of human T cells and chemical hapten exposure. Time point of the sample: patch test 3, about 24 weeks after DPC sensitization. Described treatment: therapeutic diphenylcyclopropenone sensitization with weekly scalp DPC. MiXCR, run by TCRdb on the RACE reads, gives a single entry per CDR3 protein. The sample contains about 120,000 distinct CDR3 sequences, about 11% of which appear only once. The sequencing here drew on whole blood, taken in connection with sensitization to the hapten diphenylcyclopropenone (DPC). The receptors derive from a woman between 50 and 59 years old with alopecia areata. Some clones in this sample may be carry-over from other donors' samples.

This clonotype was counted ten times or more. The rearrangement uses TRBV28 and TRBJ2-7; the D gene is possibly TRBD2 (5 bases). Looked up from germline, CDR1 is MDHEN and CDR2 is SYDVKM. The V end lost 5 bases, the J end lost 3 bases, and 14 bases lay between the germline ends. This CDR3 contains 14 residues. Here the CDR3 DNA reads TGTGCCAGCAGTCTAGCAATAACTCACTACGAGCAGTACTTC. Residues: CASSLAITHYEQYF.

This clonotype was observed a handful of times. The chain recombines TRBV15 with TRBJ1-5, with 8 bases that match TRBD1. The V and J ends lost 8 bases and 6 bases, in that order; junction bases with no gene match: 9. This CDR3 is 14 amino acids long. Germline V gene data show CDR1 as LNHNV and CDR2 as YYDKDF (reference sequence). CDR3 in DNA: TGTGCCACCGCTCAGGACAGGGCGAGTCAGCCCCAGCATTTT. It translates to CATAQDRASQPQHF.

The chain couples TRBV5-6 to TRBJ2-7, with D tentatively TRBD1 or TRBD2 (5 bases each). Germline V gene lookup returns CDR1 SGHDT and CDR2 YYEEEE. V was trimmed by 4 bases and J by 3 bases, leaving 14 bases between them. This CDR3 spans 14 amino acids. The CDR3 is CASSLGTDHYEQYF. CDR3 sequence (DNA): TGTGCCAGCAGCCTAGGGACGGACCACTACGAGCAGTACTTC. Looking up the rest from reference TRBV5-6 and TRBJ2-7 gives the full variable domain: DAGVTQSPTHLIKTRGQQVTLRCSPKSGHDTVSWYQQALGQGPQFIFQYYEEEERQRGNFPDRFSGHQFPNYSSELNVNALLLGDSALYLCASSLGTDHYEQYFGPGTRLTVT.

The sample holds a few counts of this clonotype. The chain employs TRBV9 and TRBJ2-7; D tentatively fits TRBD1 or TRBD2 (5 bases each). Germline V CDR1 and CDR2: SGDLS, YYNGEE. The CDR3 loop spans 14 amino acids. Trimming stripped 0 bases from V and 6 bases from J, with 13 bases between. The CDR3, as DNA: TGTGCCAGCAGCGTAGCCGGGGCCTCCAGCGAGCAGTACTTC. Protein: CASSVAGASSEQYF.

The genes are TRBV10-3 and TRBJ2-3; tentative D call: TRBD2 (6 bases). The ends were cut back, 2 bases at V and 3 bases at J, with 12 bases in the middle. Per the germline V gene, CDR1 is ENHRY and CDR2 is SYGVKD. The CDR3 extends over 15 amino acids. Here the CDR3 reads CAISEGGTGTDTQYF. The CDR3 coding sequence is TGTGCCATCAGTGAGGGCGGGACTGGAACAGATACGCAGTATTTT.